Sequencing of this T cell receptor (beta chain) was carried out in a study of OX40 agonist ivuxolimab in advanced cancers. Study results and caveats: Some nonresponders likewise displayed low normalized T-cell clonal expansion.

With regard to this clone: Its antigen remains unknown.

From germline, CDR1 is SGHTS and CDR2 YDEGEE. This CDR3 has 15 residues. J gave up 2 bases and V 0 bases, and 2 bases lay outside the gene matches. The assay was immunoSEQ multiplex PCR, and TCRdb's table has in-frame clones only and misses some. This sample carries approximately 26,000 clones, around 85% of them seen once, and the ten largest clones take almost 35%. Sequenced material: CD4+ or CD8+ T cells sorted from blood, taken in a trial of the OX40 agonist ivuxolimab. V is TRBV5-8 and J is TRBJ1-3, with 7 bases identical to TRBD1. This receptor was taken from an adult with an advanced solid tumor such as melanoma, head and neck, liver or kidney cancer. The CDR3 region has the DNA TGTGCCAGCAGCTTGGAGGGGGCGACTGGAAACACCATATATTTT. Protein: CASSLEGATGNTIYF.